This T cell receptor beta chain was recovered during a study of T cell responses to AZD1222 COVID-19 vaccine. Study-level points and caveats: Donors were mostly white British, more females; clonal diversity possibly underestimated.

This CDR3 contains 15 residues. Germline loops: CDR1 SEHNR, CDR2 FQNEAQ (reference sequence). Trimming took 1 base from V and 8 from J; bases not matched to a gene: 9. To note about this clone: The antigen remains unidentified.

Repertoires were generated with immunoSEQ multiplex PCR, while TCRdb's copy carries only in-frame clones and drops some. There are just under 90,000 clones in the sample; around 88% occur only once, and 9% to 12% lies in the top ten. Specimen: peripheral blood, collected on day 0 of MenACWY control vaccination. This chain links TRBV7-9 with TRBJ1-2; 8 positions agree with TRBD1. The TCR was taken from an adult in good health. CDR3 sequence (DNA): TGTGCCAGCAGCTTAGGGGGCGGACAGGGCGGCGGCTACACCTTC. It yields the protein CASSLGGGQGGGYTF.